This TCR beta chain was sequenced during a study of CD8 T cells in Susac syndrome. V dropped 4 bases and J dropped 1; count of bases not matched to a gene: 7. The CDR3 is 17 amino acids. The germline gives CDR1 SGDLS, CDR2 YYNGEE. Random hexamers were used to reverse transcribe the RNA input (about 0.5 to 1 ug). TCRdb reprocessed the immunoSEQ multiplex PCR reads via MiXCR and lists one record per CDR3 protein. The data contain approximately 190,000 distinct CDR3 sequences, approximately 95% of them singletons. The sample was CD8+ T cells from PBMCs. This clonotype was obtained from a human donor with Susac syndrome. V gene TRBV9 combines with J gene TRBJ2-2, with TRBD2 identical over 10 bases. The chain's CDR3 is CASSHHRTSGNTGELFF. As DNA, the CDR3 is TGTGCCAGCAGCCACCATAGGACTAGCGGGAACACCGGGGAGCTGTTTTTT. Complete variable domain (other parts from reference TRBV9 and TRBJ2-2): DSGVTQTPKHLITATGQRVTLRCSPRSGDLSVYWYQQSLDQGLQFLIQYYNGEERAKGNILERFSAQQFPDLHSELNLSSLELGDSALYFCASSHHRTSGNTGELFFGEGSRLTVL.